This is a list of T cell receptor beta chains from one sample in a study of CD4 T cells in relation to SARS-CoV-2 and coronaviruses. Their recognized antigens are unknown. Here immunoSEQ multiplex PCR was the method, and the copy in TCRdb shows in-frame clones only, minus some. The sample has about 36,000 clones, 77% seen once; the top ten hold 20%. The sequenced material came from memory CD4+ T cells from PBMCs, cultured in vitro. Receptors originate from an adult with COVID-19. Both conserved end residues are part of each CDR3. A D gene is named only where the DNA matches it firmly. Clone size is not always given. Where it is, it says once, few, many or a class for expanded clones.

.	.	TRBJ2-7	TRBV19	CASSSLDSHEQYF	TGTGCCAGTAGTTCCCTTGACTCTCACGAGCAGTACTTC
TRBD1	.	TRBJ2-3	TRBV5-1	CASSLVAVGQGPDTQYF	TGCGCCAGCAGCTTGGTTGCTGTCGGACAGGGTCCAGATACGCAGTATTTT
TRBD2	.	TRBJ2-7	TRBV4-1	CASSQAGTSGTYEQYF	TGCGCCAGCAGCCAAGCTGGGACTAGCGGGACCTACGAGCAGTACTTC
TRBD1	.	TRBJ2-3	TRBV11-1	CASSLGQGGADTQYF	TGTGCCAGCAGCTTGGGACAGGGGGGCGCAGATACGCAGTATTTT
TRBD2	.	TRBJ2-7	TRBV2	CASRETSGSFEQYF	TGTGCCAGCAGGGAGACTAGCGGGAGTTTCGAGCAGTACTTC
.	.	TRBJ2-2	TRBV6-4	CASRDGQQPTTTGELFF	TGTGCCAGCAGGGATGGACAGCAACCAACAACTACCGGGGAGCTGTTTTTT
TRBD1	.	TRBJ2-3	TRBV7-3	CASSLTWQGAGGTDTQYF	TGTGCCAGCAGCTTAACGTGGCAGGGGGCGGGTGGGACAGATACGCAGTATTTT
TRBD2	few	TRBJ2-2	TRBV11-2	CASSRRLAGDTGELFF	TGTGCCAGCAGCCGAAGACTAGCGGGAGACACCGGGGAGCTGTTTTTT
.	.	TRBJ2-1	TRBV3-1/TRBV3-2	CASSSDSRNEQFF	TGTGCCAGCAGCTCGGACAGCCGAAATGAGCAGTTCTTC
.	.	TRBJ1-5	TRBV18	CASSPEPTHYSNQPQHF	TGTGCCAGCTCACCGGAGCCCACACATTATAGCAATCAGCCCCAGCATTTT
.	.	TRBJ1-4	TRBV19	CASSMRAREGAVNEKLFF	TGTGCCAGTAGTATGAGGGCTCGAGAAGGGGCGGTTAATGAAAAACTGTTTTTT
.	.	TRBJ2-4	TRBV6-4	CASSEPRSFGTSKNIQYF	TGTGCCAGCAGTGAACCGAGGTCGTTTGGGACCTCCAAAAACATTCAGTACTTC
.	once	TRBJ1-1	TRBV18	CASSPGADTEAFF	TGTGCCAGCTCACCAGGGGCGGACACTGAAGCTTTCTTT
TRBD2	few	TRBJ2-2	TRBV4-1	CASSQGLAGGRIGELFF	TGCGCCAGCAGCCAGGGACTAGCGGGAGGGCGTATCGGGGAGCTGTTTTTT
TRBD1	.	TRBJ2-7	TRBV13	CASSPPRRGPPYEQYF	TGTGCCAGCAGCCCCCCCCGCAGGGGGCCGCCTTACGAGCAGTACTTC
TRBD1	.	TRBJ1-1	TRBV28	CASIRQGRGTEAFF	TGTGCCAGCATCCGACAGGGCCGAGGTACTGAAGCTTTCTTT
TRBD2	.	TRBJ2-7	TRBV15	CATSAGGESYEQYF	TGTGCCACCAGCGCCGGGGGGGAATCCTACGAGCAGTACTTC
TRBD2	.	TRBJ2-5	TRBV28	CASSTPGLDETQYF	TGTGCCAGCAGTACCCCGGGACTAGACGAGACCCAGTACTTC
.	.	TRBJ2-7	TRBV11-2	CASSRQVQGQTEQYF	TGTGCCAGCAGCCGGCAAGTACAGGGCCAAACCGAGCAGTACTTC
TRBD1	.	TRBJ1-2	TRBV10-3	CAMATGNYGYTF	TGTGCCATGGCGACAGGGAACTATGGCTACACCTTC
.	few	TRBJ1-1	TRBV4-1	CATQPGPPRRLNTEAFF	TGCGCCACACAACCGGGGCCCCCGAGGCGGCTGAACACTGAAGCTTTCTTT
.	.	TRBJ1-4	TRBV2	CASSVRNEKLFF	TGTGCCAGCAGTGTCCGAAATGAAAAACTGTTTTTT
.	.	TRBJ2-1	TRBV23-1	CASSHSLAGPFCEQFF	TGCGCCAGCAGTCACTCACTAGCCGGTCCATTCTGTGAGCAGTTCTTC
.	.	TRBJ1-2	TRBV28	CASSLVGSGYTF	TGTGCCAGCAGTTTAGTGGGTTCTGGCTACACCTTC
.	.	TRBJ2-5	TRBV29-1	CSVYLGGTQYF	TGCAGCGTTTATCTGGGGGGGACCCAGTACTTC
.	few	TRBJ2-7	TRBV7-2	CASSLVWAQGYEQYF	TGTGCCAGCAGCTTAGTGTGGGCCCAGGGTTACGAGCAGTACTTC
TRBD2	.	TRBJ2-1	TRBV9	CASSSEEGLAGYNEQFF	TGTGCCAGCAGCTCGGAGGAAGGGCTAGCGGGCTACAATGAGCAGTTCTTC
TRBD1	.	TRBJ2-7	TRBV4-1	CASSHETGVEQYF	TGCGCCAGCAGCCATGAAACAGGGGTCGAGCAGTACTTC
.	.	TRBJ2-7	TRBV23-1	CARRWGSRHEQYF	TGCGCCAGGCGATGGGGGAGTAGGCACGAGCAGTACTTC
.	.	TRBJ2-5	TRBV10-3	CAISDSLDETQYF	TGTGCCATCAGTGATAGTCTCGACGAGACCCAGTACTTC
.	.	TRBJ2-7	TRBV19	CASSTHGQASEQYF	TGTGCCAGTAGTACCCATGGACAAGCCTCCGAGCAGTACTTC
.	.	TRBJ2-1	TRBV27	CASKSRGVELHNEQFF	TGTGCCAGCAAGTCACGAGGAGTAGAGCTACACAATGAGCAGTTCTTC
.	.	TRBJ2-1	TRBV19	CASSRRGAYNEQFF	TGTGCCAGTAGTAGAAGGGGGGCCTACAATGAGCAGTTCTTC
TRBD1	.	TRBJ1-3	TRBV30	CAVGQGRNTIYF	TGTGCCGTAGGACAGGGAAGAAACACCATATATTTT
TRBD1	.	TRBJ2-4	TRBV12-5	CASGPRQRTGGRENIQYF	TGTGCTAGTGGTCCCCGGCAGCGGACAGGGGGGCGAGAAAACATTCAGTACTTC
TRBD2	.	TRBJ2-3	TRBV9	CASSVSPLAGGTDTQYF	TGTGCCAGCAGCGTAAGCCCACTAGCGGGGGGCACAGATACGCAGTATTTT
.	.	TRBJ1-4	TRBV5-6	CASSLAQGHSTNEKLFF	TGTGCCAGCAGCTTGGCCCAGGGACACTCAACTAATGAAAAACTGTTTTTT
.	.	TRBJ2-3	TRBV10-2	CASSEGDKQYF	TGCGCCAGCAGTGAGGGGGATAAGCAGTATTTT